This is a list of T cell receptor beta chains from one sample in a study of blood T cell repertoires in COVID-19. TCRdb's copy holds only in-frame clones and misses some; the assay was immunoSEQ multiplex PCR. The repertoire consists of 390,000 or so clones, with 80% to 90% occurring once and the leading ten covering roughly 0.99%. The sample consisted of PBMCs or T cells enriched from blood (not recorded which). These receptors were taken from a man between 18 and 35 years old who had recovered from COVID-19. Each CDR3 is given with its conserved first and last residue. The D gene is left open where the match is weak. Only part of the rows carry a size: once, few, many, or a class if the clone is expanded.

v_gene	d_gene	abundance	j_gene	CDR3nt	CDR3aa
TRBV7-2	TRBD2	NA	TRBJ2-2	TGTGCCAGCAGCTGGCGGGGGAGTAACACCGGGGAGCTGTTTTTT	CASSWRGSNTGELFF
TRBV3-1/TRBV3-2	TRBD2	NA	TRBJ2-7	TGTGCCAGCAGCCAAGCTCTAGCGGGAGTTCCCAACCACCCCTACGAGCAGTACTTC	CASSQALAGVPNHPYEQYF
TRBV9	NA	NA	TRBJ2-2	TGTGCCAGCCTCTCGGGTCTAAACACCGGGGAGCTGTTTTTT	CASLSGLNTGELFF
TRBV19	NA	NA	TRBJ2-7	TGTGCCAGTAGTATCTTACTCGGGGGCTACGAGCAGTACTTC	CASSILLGGYEQYF
TRBV6-6	NA	NA	TRBJ2-7	TGTGCCAGCCTCCGGGATGCAGGCGATACCTACGAGCAGTACTTC	CASLRDAGDTYEQYF
TRBV28	NA	NA	TRBJ1-6	TGTGCCAGCAGCCTAACGGGGTACGGTTCACCCCTCCACTTT	CASSLTGYGSPLHF
TRBV7-3	NA	NA	TRBJ2-7	TGTGCCAGCAGCTTAGGGCACAGGTCCATCCACGAGCAGTACTTC	CASSLGHRSIHEQYF
TRBV19	NA	NA	TRBJ1-2	TGTGCCAGTAGTAGGGTCACCGAGGGAGGCTATGGCTACACCTTC	CASSRVTEGGYGYTF
TRBV3-1/TRBV3-2	NA	NA	TRBJ1-4	TGTGCCAGCAGCCCCCTACGGGCAACTAATGAAAAACTGTTTTTT	CASSPLRATNEKLFF
TRBV19	NA	NA	TRBJ1-5	TGTGCCAGTAGTACAGGGTTGGTTGGCTTCAATCAGCCCCAGCATTTT	CASSTGLVGFNQPQHF
TRBV3-1/TRBV3-2	TRBD1	NA	TRBJ1-1	TGTGCCAGCAGCCCCCAGGGGGCAGGAGGGCCTGAAGCTTTCTTT	CASSPQGAGGPEAFF
TRBV5-1	NA	NA	TRBJ1-5	TGCGCCAGCAGCCTTCTGGGGGGAACGGGCAATCAGCCCCAGCATTTT	CASSLLGGTGNQPQHF
TRBV7-2	TRBD2	few	TRBJ2-5	TGTGCCAGCAGCTTAGGACCAGGACTAGCGGGAGGCCAAGAGACCCAGTACTTC	CASSLGPGLAGGQETQYF
TRBV23-1	NA	NA	TRBJ2-4	TGCGCCAGCAGTCAATCAAATGGACCCGGGGGCATTCAGTACTTC	CASSQSNGPGGIQYF
TRBV18	TRBD1	NA	TRBJ1-2	TGTGCCAGCTCATTGGGACAGGCGTATGGCTACACCTTC	CASSLGQAYGYTF
TRBV15	TRBD1	NA	TRBJ1-4	TGTGCCACCAGCCTGGACAGGGTGGGTGAAAAACTGTTTTTT	CATSLDRVGEKLFF
TRBV28	NA	NA	TRBJ1-1	TGTGCCAGCAGTTTAACTCCGACAGTTGCGAACACTGAAGCTTTCTTT	CASSLTPTVANTEAFF
TRBV12-5	NA	NA	TRBJ2-1	TGTGCTAGTGGTTTCGGAGGGCCGGGGGAGCAGTTCTTC	CASGFGGPGEQFF
TRBV7-2	NA	once	TRBJ2-5	TGTGCCAGCAGCTCTCCGAGCCTCCAGGGCCAAGAGACCCAGTACTTC	CASSSPSLQGQETQYF
TRBV28	NA	NA	TRBJ2-2	TGTGCCAGCAGGTCAGGGTCAACCGGGGAGCTGTTTTTT	CASRSGSTGELFF
TRBV5-1	TRBD2	NA	TRBJ2-7	TGCGCCAGCAGCTTGACTAGCGGATACGAGCAGTACTTC	CASSLTSGYEQYF
TRBV29-1	NA	NA	TRBJ1-1	TGCAGCGTCTACAGGGAGTATACTGAAGCTTTCTTT	CSVYREYTEAFF
TRBV27	TRBD1	NA	TRBJ1-3	TGTGCCAGCAGTCCTCAGGGGGCTCGAAACACCATATATTTT	CASSPQGARNTIYF
TRBV5-1	TRBD1	NA	TRBJ2-7	TGCGCCAGCAGCGATACAGGGGGCGCTTACTACGAGCAGTACTTC	CASSDTGGAYYEQYF
TRBV7-8	TRBD1	once	TRBJ2-2	TGTGCCAGCAGCTCTCGTTTACCGGGACAGGGTCTTAAGGAGCTGTTTTTT	CASSSRLPGQGLKELFF
TRBV7-2	NA	NA	TRBJ2-2	TGTGCCAGCAGCAAGCGAGGGGGTACCGGGGAGCTGTTTTTT	CASSKRGGTGELFF
TRBV7-6	TRBD1	NA	TRBJ2-1	TGTGCCAGCAGCCAGGGGGACCAGTACAATGAGCAGTTCTTC	CASSQGDQYNEQFF
TRBV27	TRBD1	once	TRBJ1-2	TGTGCCAGCAGTTTTCAGACAGGGGGCTATGGCTACACCTTC	CASSFQTGGYGYTF
TRBV27	NA	NA	TRBJ1-6	TGTGCCAGCAGTCCCCGGTGGGGAGTGGGGTCACCCCTCCACTTT	CASSPRWGVGSPLHF